The next 20 T cell receptor beta chains were all read from a single sample in a study of read filtering for tumor transcriptome and immune sequencing. Molecular barcoded adaptors covering alpha/delta and beta/gamma chains were used on roughly 400 ng RNA. TCRdb reprocessed the reads with MiXCR, giving one entry per CDR3 protein. The sample yields around 41,000 distinct CDR3 sequences, 10% to 15% seen once. The sequencing input was a population of CD138-negative cells sorted from bone marrow. Receptor source: a donor at least 40 years old with multiple myeloma.

At least ten counts were recorded for this clonotype. The CDR3 nucleotides read TGTGCCAGCAGCTCCAGCTCCTACGAGCAGTACTTC. It translates to CASSSSSYEQYF. The V gene is TRBV11-1, the J gene TRBJ2-7; D gene ambiguous. Per germline, CDR1 SGHAT and CDR2 FQDESV (reference sequence). The V and J ends lost 4 bases and 0 bases respectively, with 4 bases between them. The CDR3 has 12 residues.

As to this clonotype: This sequence may be a read error, since a much larger clone differs from it by one base. This chain uses TRBV20-1 with TRBJ1-1; D may be TRBD1 (6 bases). This CDR3 region has 15 residues. The V end lost 5 bases, the J end lost 1 base, and 17 bases lay between the germline ends. Germline loops: CDR1 DFQATT, CDR2 SNEGSKA (reference sequence). Written as DNA, the CDR3 is TGCAGTGCTCACCCCGGGGGCCCAGCGAACACTGAAGCTTTCTTT. It yields the protein CSAHPGGPANTEAFF.

This clonotype occurred many times. V gene TRBV4-2 combines with J gene TRBJ1-1; D is perhaps TRBD1 (5 bases). Germline V lookup: CDR1 LGHNA, CDR2 YNFKEQ. Trimming removed 4 bases from V and 5 bases from J, with 11 bases in between. This CDR3 spans 13 amino acids. The CDR3 reads CASSPPTVTEAFF. In nucleotides, the CDR3 is TGTGCCAGCAGCCCTCCGACAGTAACTGAAGCTTTCTTT.

This clonotype showed up many times. The chain links TRBV7-2 to TRBJ2-2; 7 bases agree with TRBD2. In germline, CDR1 is SGHTA, CDR2 FQGNSA. The CDR3 contains 15 residues. The J segment lost 5 bases and the V segment lost 2 bases, leaving 5 bases of the junction unmatched. The CDR3 region has the DNA TGTGCCAGCAGCTTAATAGGAGCGGGAACCGGGGAGCTGTTTTTT. Amino acid sequence: CASSLIGAGTGELFF.

This clonotype showed up many times. The chain couples TRBV20-1 to TRBJ2-7; D assignment may be TRBD1 or TRBD2 (5 bases each). The CDR3 length is 12 residues. V was shortened by 3 bases and J by 3 bases, with 9 bases between the two germline ends. In germline, CDR1 is DFQATT, CDR2 SNEGSKA (reference sequence). The CDR3 bases are TGCAGTGCTAGTCGGGACCTCTACGAGCAGTACTTC. Amino acids: CSASRDLYEQYF.

With respect to this clonotype: A much larger clone differs from this one at a single base, so this may be a read error. This chain connects TRBV28 to TRBJ2-7; D may be TRBD1 (5 bases). This CDR3 comprises 11 residues. Germline-derived CDR1 and CDR2 are MDHEN and SYDVKM. The V gene lost 10 bases and the J gene lost 1 base, with 8 bases spanning the gap. Here the CDR3 reads CATRASYEQYF. In DNA, the CDR3 is TGTGCCACCAGGGCGTCCTACGAGCAGTACTTC. The full variable domain, with the rest looked up from reference TRBV28 and TRBJ2-7, is DVKVTQSSRYLVKRTGEKVFLECVQDMDHENMFWYRQDPGLGLRLIYFSYDVKMKEKGDIPEGYSVSREKKERFSLILESASTNQTSMYLCATRASYEQYFGPGTRLTVT.

This clonotype occurred many times. The chain is built from TRBV28 and TRBJ2-3, with D possibly matching TRBD1 (6 bases). Trimming left V 10 bases short and J 1 base short, with 15 bases between. Germline loops: CDR1 MDHEN, CDR2 SYDVKM. The CDR3 extends over 14 amino acids. In nucleotides, the CDR3 is TGTGCCATCTCAGGGACACCTCGCACAGATACGCAGTATTTT. Residues: CAISGTPRTDTQYF. Full variable domain (remainder filled in from reference TRBV28 and TRBJ2-3): DVKVTQSSRYLVKRTGEKVFLECVQDMDHENMFWYRQDPGLGLRLIYFSYDVKMKEKGDIPEGYSVSREKKERFSLILESASTNQTSMYLCAISGTPRTDTQYFGPGTRLTVL.

The CDR3 DNA follows: TGTGCCAGCAACAGGGACTCCCAAGAGACCCAGTACTTC. Protein: CASNRDSQETQYF. The chain joins TRBV7-2 to TRBJ2-5, with D tentatively TRBD1 or TRBD2 (6 bases each). Trimming cost V 7 bases and J 1 base, with 10 bases left between them. This CDR3 contains 13 residues. Germline CDR1 is SGHTA and CDR2 is FQGNSA.

This clonotype was recorded many times. This chain links TRBV3-1 with TRBJ2-2, with D maybe TRBD2 (5 bases). Germline CDR1 and CDR2: LGHDT and YNNKEL (reference sequence). The CDR3 loop spans 13 amino acids. V was clipped by 3 bases and J by 7 bases, with 9 bases between them. CDR3 in DNA: TGTGCCAGCAGCCAGATACGGGGCGGGGAGCTGTTTTTT. It codes for CASSQIRGGELFF.

This clonotype was seen many times. The chain is built from TRBV20-1 and TRBJ2-1, with D possibly matching TRBD2 (6 bases). V lost 2 bases to trimming and J lost 8 bases, with 16 bases between them. Germline lookup yields CDR1 DFQATT and CDR2 SNEGSKA (reference sequence). The CDR3 contains 14 residues. The CDR3 loop is CSARNRGRIDEQFF. Here the CDR3 DNA reads TGCAGTGCTAGAAACCGGGGGAGGATTGATGAGCAGTTCTTC.

This clonotype was seen more than once but under ten times. This chain connects TRBV28 to TRBJ2-7, with 10 nucleotides matching TRBD2. Germline V gene sequence: CDR1 MDHEN, CDR2 SYDVKM. The CDR3 extends over 14 amino acids. V gave up 6 bases and J gave up 0 bases; unmatched junction bases: 2. The CDR3 loop reads CASRASGGSYEQYF. In nucleotides, the CDR3 is TGTGCCAGCAGGGCTAGCGGGGGCTCCTACGAGCAGTACTTC.

This clonotype came up many times. The chain carries TRBV6-5 and TRBJ2-2; 8 bases are a match to TRBD2. This CDR3 comprises 15 residues. V shed 7 bases, J shed 7 bases, and the junction held 11 bases outside the gene matches. Per germline, CDR1 MNHEY and CDR2 SVGAGI. In nucleotides, the CDR3 is TGTGCCAGCACCTTGAGTCGGGGGGGGGACGGGGAGCTGTTTTTT. The encoded protein is CASTLSRGGDGELFF.

This clonotype turned up a few times. One base away lies a much larger clone, so this may be a sequencing read error. The chain recombines TRBV28 with TRBJ2-6; D may be TRBD1 (6 bases). The CDR3 extends over 17 amino acids. V was clipped by 1 base and J by 0 bases, with 10 bases between them. CDR1 and CDR2 (germline): MDHEN, SYDVKM. CDR3 loop: CASSLSGQSSGANVLTF. CDR3 DNA sequence: TGTGCCAGCAGTTTATCAGGACAGTCCTCTGGGGCCAACGTCCTGACTTTC.

This clonotype was seen a single time. Since a much larger clone is just one base distant, this may be a read error. The CDR3 nucleotides read TGTGCCACCGGTGAAGGGTCATGGGATCAGCCCCAGCATTTT. This codes for CATGEGSWDQPQHF. V is TRBV24-1 and J is TRBJ1-5; D remains ambiguous. The CDR3 consists of 14 residues. Per the germline V gene, CDR1 is KGHDR and CDR2 is SFDVKD.

This clonotype was recorded many times. This sequence joins TRBV5-4 and TRBJ2-7; 7 nucleotides line up with TRBD1. Germline trimming cut 3 bases from V and 3 bases from J; bases unmatched to any gene: 3. This CDR3 spans 13 amino acids. Germline CDR1 SGHNT, CDR2 YYREEE (reference sequence). CDR3 residues: CASSSRDSYEQYF. CDR3 bases: TGTGCCAGCAGCTCAAGGGACAGCTACGAGCAGTACTTC.

This clonotype was detected a few times. The junction does not match germline at one end; this may be a read error. This chain joins TRBV29-1 and TRBJ2-5; D call uncertain. The CDR3 runs 10 residues. Germline loops: CDR1 SQVTM, CDR2 ANQGSEA. As DNA, the CDR3 is TGCAGCGTTGAATCGGAGACCCAGCACTTC. Its protein is CSVESETQHF.

This clonotype was counted ten times or more. The chain combines TRBV28 with TRBJ2-7; D gene uncertain. The germline CDR1 and CDR2 sequences are MDHEN and SYDVKM. This CDR3 is 11 amino acids long. V lost 5 bases, J lost 4 bases, and 6 bases lay in between. CDR3 nucleotide sequence: TGTGCCAGCAGTCCCGGGTACGAGCAGTACTTC. This encodes CASSPGYEQYF.

This clonotype was counted at least ten times. V usage is TRBV29-1 and J usage is TRBJ2-2; 12 bases agree with TRBD1. Germline V gene lookup returns CDR1 SQVTM and CDR2 ANQGSEA. Losses at the gene ends were 5 bases for V and 7 bases for J; bases not matched to a gene: 5. The CDR3 consists of 14 residues. The CDR3 bases are TGCAGCGTTTCCGGGACAGGGGGCATCGGGGAGCTGTTTTTT. It codes for CSVSGTGGIGELFF.

Turning to this clonotype: A read error may be the cause here, since a much bigger clone is one base away. The rearrangement joins TRBV7-9 to TRBJ2-5; D remains unclear. The CDR3 is made up of 11 amino acids. CDR1 and CDR2 (germline): SEHNR, FQNEAQ (reference sequence). DNA for the CDR3: TGTGCCAGCAGCACACAAGAGTCCCAGTACTTC. Translating it yields CASSTQESQYF.

This clonotype showed up many times. The chain uses TRBV10-2 and TRBJ2-1; the D gene is possibly TRBD2 (5 bases). Germline V lookup: CDR1 WSHSY, CDR2 SAAADI. The CDR3 is 16 residues long. The V gene lost 6 bases and the J gene lost 0 bases, with 15 bases spanning the gap. This CDR3 is CASRPSGRHSYNEQFF. CDR3 bases: TGCGCCAGCAGGCCTTCTGGGAGACACTCCTACAATGAGCAGTTCTTC.